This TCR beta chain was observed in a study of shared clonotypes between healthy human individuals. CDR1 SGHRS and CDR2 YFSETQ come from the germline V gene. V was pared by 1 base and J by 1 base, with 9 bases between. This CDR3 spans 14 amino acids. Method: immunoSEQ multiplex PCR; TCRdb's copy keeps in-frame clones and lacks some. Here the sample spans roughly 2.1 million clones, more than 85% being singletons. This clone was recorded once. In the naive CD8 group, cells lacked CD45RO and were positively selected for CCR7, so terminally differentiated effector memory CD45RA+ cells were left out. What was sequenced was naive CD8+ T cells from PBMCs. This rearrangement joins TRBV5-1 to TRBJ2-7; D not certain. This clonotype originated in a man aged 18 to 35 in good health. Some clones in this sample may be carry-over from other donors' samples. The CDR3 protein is CASSLRTSSYEQYF. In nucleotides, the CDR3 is TGCGCCAGCAGCTTGCGAACCAGTTCCTACGAGCAGTACTTC.